This T cell receptor beta chain comes out of a study of OX40 agonist ivuxolimab in advanced cancers. Whole-study context: In this cohort, patients received ivuxolimab, an agonistic anti-OX40 (CD134) antibody.

The CDR3 is made up of 16 amino acids. CDR1 and CDR2 (germline): SGHRS, YFSETQ. Trimming took 2 bases from V and 8 from J, leaving 22 bases between them. Concerning this clone: The antigen is undetermined.

The method was immunoSEQ multiplex PCR; TCRdb's version includes in-frame clones alone and lacks a portion of them. The profile shows 60,000 to 70,000 clones, over 75% of them singletons. Study-level points and caveats: Blood T cells, both CD4+ and CD8+, expanded clonally by week 6 at 0.1 to 3.0 mg/kg. The average count of expanded clones was higher among CD8+ T cells than among CD4+.

The rearrangement uses TRBV5-1 and TRBJ1-2; perhaps TRBD1 as D (6 bases). The clonotype originates from an adult with an advanced solid tumor such as melanoma, head and neck, liver or kidney cancer. Here the sequenced sample was CD4+ or CD8+ T cells sorted from blood, taken in a trial of the OX40 agonist ivuxolimab. CDR3 sequence reads: CASSLSPRDIPMGYTF. In nucleotides, the CDR3 is TGCGCCAGCAGCTTAAGCCCTCGGGACATCCCTATGGGCTACACCTTC.